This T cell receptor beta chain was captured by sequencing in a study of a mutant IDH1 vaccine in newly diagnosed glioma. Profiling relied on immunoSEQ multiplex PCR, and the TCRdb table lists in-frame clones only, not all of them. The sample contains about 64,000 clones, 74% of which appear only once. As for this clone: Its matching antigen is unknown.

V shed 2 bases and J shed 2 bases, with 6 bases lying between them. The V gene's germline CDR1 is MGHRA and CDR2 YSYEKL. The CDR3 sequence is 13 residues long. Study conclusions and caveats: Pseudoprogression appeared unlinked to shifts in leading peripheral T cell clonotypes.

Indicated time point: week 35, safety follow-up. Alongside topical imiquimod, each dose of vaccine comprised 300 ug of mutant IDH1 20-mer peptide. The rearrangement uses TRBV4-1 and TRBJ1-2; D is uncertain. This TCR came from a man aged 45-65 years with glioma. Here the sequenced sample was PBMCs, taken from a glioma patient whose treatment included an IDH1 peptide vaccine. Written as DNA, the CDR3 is TGCGCCAGCAGCCAAAGCCAGAACTATGGCTACACCTTC. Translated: CASSQSQNYGYTF.